The sequence of this T cell receptor beta chain was determined in a study of blood T cell repertoires in COVID-19. Trimming cost V 7 bases and J 2 bases; bases outside gene matches: 9. Germline values: CDR1 MRHNA, CDR2 SNTAGT. This CDR3 is 16 amino acids long. How the authors handled the data: Reference gene primer amplification yielded estimated nucleated cell counts. Assay: immunoSEQ multiplex PCR; the TCRdb copy retains only in-frame clones and omits some. V and J calls and clone size are as listed in that table; D and trimming were resolved from the DNA. In the table there are 200,000 to 300,000 clones, around 90% of which are singletons.

The sequence came from a human donor in a cohort sampled during active COVID-19. The sample was peripheral blood. The rearrangement links TRBV6-4 to TRBJ2-3, with 10 bases fitting TRBD2. CDR3 bases: TGTGCCAGCACCCCCCCGGGACTAGCGTTCACAGATACGCAGTATTTT. Translation gives CASTPPGLAFTDTQYF.